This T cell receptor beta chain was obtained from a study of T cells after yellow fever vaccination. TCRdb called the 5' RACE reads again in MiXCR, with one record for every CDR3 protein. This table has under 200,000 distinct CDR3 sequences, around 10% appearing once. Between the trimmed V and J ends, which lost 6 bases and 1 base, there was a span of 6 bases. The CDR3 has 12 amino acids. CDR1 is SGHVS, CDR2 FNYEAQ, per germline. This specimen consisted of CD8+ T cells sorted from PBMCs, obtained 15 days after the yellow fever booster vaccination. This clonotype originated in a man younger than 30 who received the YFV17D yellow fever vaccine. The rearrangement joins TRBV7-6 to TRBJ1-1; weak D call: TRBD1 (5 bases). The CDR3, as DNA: TGTGCCAGCAGTGGGGGGAACACTGAAGCTTTCTTT. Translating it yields CASSGGNTEAFF. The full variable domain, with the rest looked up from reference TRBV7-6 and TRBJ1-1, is GAGVSQSPRYKVTKRGQDVALRCDPISGHVSLYWYRQALGQGPEFLTYFNYEAQQDKSGLPNDRFSAERPEGSISTLTIQRTEQRDSAMYRCASSGGNTEAFFGQGTRLTVV.